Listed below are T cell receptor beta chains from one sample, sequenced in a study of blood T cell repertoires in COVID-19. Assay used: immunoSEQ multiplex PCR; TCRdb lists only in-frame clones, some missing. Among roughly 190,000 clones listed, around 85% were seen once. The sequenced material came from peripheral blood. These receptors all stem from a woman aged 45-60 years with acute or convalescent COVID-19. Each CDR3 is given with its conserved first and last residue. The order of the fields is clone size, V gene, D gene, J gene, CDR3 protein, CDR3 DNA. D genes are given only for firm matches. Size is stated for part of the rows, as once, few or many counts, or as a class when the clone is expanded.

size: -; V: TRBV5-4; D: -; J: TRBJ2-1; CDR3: CASSLPGESYNEQFF; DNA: TGTGCCAGCAGCTTGCCGGGGGAATCCTACAATGAGCAGTTCTTC
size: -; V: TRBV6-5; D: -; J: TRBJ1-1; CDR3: CASSYVGEAFF; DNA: TGTGCCAGCAGTTACGTCGGGGAAGCTTTCTTT
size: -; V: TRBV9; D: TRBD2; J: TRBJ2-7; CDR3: CASSALAGGLGYEQYF; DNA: TGTGCCAGCAGCGCCTTAGCGGGAGGGCTGGGGTACGAGCAGTACTTC
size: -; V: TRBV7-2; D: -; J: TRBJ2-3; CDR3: CASSLVGVTDTQYF; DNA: TGTGCCAGCAGCTTAGTGGGAGTCACAGATACGCAGTATTTT
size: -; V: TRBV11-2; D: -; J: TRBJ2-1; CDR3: CASMLALGSYNEQFF; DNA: TGTGCCAGCATGCTAGCGCTCGGCTCCTACAATGAGCAGTTCTTC
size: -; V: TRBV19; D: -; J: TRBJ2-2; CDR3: CASSIQAGVDGTGELFF; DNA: TGTGCCAGTAGTATTCAGGCAGGGGTTGACGGCACCGGGGAGCTGTTTTTT
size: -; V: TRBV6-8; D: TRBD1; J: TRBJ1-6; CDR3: CASSRKQGCNSPLHF; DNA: TGTGCCAGCAGTCGTAAACAGGGGTGTAATTCACCCCTCCACTTT
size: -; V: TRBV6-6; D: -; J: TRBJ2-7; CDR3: CASSYSEFSAYEQYF; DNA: TGTGCCAGCAGTTACTCGGAGTTCTCAGCCTACGAGCAGTACTTC
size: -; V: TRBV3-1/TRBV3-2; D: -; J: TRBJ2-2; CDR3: CATCRVPNTGELFF; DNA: TGTGCCACCTGCAGGGTTCCGAACACCGGGGAGCTGTTTTTT
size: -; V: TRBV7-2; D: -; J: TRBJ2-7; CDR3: CASSRGSSRSYEQYF; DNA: TGTGCCAGCAGCCGGGGGTCGTCGCGGTCCTACGAGCAGTACTTC
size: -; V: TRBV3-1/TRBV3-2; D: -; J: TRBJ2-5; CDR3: CASSPHPHRGQGETQYF; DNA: TGTGCCAGCAGCCCTCACCCCCACCGAGGTCAGGGGGAGACCCAGTACTTC
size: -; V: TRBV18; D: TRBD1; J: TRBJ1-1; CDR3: CASSPIQGGEAFF; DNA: TGTGCCAGCTCACCGATACAGGGGGGTGAAGCTTTCTTT
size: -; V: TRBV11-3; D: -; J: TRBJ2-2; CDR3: CASSLSNTGELFF; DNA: TGTGCCAGCAGCCTCTCGAACACCGGGGAGCTGTTTTTT
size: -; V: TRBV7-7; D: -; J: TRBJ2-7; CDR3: CASSLRQGYEQYF; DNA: TGTGCTAGCAGTTTAAGGCAGGGCTACGAGCAGTACTTC
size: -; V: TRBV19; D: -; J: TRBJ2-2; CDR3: CASSIVRDTGELFF; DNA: TGTGCCAGTAGTATAGTACGGGACACCGGGGAGCTGTTTTTT
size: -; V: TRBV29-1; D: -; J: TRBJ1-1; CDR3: CSAPVDNTEAFF; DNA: TGCAGCGCTCCCGTAGATAACACTGAAGCTTTCTTT
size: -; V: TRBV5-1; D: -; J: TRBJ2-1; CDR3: CASSLESSYNEQFF; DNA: TGCGCCAGCAGCTTGGAGAGCTCCTACAATGAGCAGTTCTTC
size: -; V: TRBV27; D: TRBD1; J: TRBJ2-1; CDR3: CASSSPGDRREQFF; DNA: TGTGCCAGCAGTTCGCCCGGGGACAGGAGAGAGCAGTTCTTC
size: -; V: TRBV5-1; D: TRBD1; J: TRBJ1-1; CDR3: CASSSGDRERKSTEAFF; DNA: TGCGCCAGCAGCTCCGGGGACAGGGAGCGGAAGAGCACTGAAGCTTTCTTT
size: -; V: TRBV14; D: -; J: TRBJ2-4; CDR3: CASSQGGRAKNIQYF; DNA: TGTGCCAGCAGCCAAGGGGGCAGAGCCAAAAACATTCAGTACTTC
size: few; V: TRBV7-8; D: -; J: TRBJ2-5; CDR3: CASSLQTGRETQYF; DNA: TGTGCCAGCAGCTTACAAACCGGGAGAGAGACCCAGTACTTC
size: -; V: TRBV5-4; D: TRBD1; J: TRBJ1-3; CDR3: CASSLGQGLGNTIYF; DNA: TGTGCCAGCAGCTTAGGACAGGGGCTTGGAAACACCATATATTTT
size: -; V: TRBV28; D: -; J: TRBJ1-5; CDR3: CASIPDREDGQPQHF; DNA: TGTGCCAGCATCCCCGACCGCGAGGATGGTCAGCCCCAGCATTTT
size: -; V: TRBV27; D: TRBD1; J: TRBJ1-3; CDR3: CASSPQGQGNTIYF; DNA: TGTGCCAGCAGCCCACAGGGGCAAGGAAACACCATATATTTT
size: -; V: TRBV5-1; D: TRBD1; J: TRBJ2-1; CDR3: CASSLGTGGFEQFF; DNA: TGCGCCAGCAGCTTGGGGACAGGGGGCTTCGAGCAGTTCTTC
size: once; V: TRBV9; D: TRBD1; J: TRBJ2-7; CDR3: CASSRQGLSYEQYF; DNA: TGTGCCAGCAGCCGACAGGGCCTTTCGTACGAGCAGTACTTC
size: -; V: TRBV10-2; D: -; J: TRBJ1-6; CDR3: CASSDSYNSPLHF; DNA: TGCGCCAGCAGTGACAGCTATAATTCACCCCTCCACTTT
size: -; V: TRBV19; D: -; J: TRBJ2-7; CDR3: CASSITRESSYEQYF; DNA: TGTGCCAGTAGTATAACTAGGGAAAGCTCCTACGAGCAGTACTTC
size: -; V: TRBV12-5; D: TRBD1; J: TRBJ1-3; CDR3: CASGRGQFGNTIYF; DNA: TGTGCTAGTGGTCGGGGACAGTTTGGAAACACCATATATTTT
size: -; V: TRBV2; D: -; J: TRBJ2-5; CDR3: CASSGNGGETQYF; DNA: TGTGCCAGCTCCGGTAACGGAGGAGAGACCCAGTACTTC
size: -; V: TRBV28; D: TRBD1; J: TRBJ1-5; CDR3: CASHGTGDQPQHF; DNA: TGTGCCAGCCATGGGACAGGGGATCAGCCCCAGCATTTT
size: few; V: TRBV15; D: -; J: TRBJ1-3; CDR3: CATSRETANSGNTIYF; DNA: TGTGCCACCAGCAGAGAAACAGCAAACTCTGGAAACACCATATATTTT
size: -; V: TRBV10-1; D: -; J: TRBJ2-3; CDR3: CASSRLNPRDTQYF; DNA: TGCGCCAGCAGCCGTCTGAACCCACGGGATACGCAGTATTTT
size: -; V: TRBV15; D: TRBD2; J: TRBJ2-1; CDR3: CATSRVGAGGLYEQFF; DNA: TGTGCCACCAGCAGAGTGGGCGCGGGGGGGCTCTATGAGCAGTTCTTC
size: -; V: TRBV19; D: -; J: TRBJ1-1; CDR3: CASSIWSTAFF; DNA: TGTGCCAGTAGTATTTGGAGTACGGCTTTCTTT
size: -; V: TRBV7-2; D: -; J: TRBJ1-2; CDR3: CASSLKTGSDYGYTF; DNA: TGTGCCAGCAGCTTGAAAACAGGTAGTGACTATGGCTACACCTTC
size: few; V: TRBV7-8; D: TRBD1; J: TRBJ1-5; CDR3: CASSLTDRDQPQHF; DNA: TGTGCCAGCAGCTTAACCGACAGGGATCAGCCCCAGCATTTT
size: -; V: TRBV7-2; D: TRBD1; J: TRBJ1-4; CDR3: CASSLDRGGEKLFF; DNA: TGTGCCAGCAGCCTGGACAGGGGTGGCGAAAAACTGTTTTTT
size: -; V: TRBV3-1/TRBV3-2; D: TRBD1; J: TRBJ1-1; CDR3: CASSRTGTGAFF; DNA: TGTGCCAGCAGCCGGACAGGGACAGGAGCTTTCTTT
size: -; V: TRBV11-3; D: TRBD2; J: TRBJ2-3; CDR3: CASSPGTSGSTDTQYF; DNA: TGTGCCAGCAGTCCCGGGACTAGCGGTAGCACAGATACGCAGTATTTT
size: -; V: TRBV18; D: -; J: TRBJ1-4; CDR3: CASSPPLQSLTNEKLFF; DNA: TGTGCCAGCTCACCACCGTTACAGAGCTTAACTAATGAAAAACTGTTTTTT
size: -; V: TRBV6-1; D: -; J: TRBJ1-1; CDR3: CACSQTLRGNTEAFF; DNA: TGTGCCTGCAGCCAGACGTTAAGGGGGAACACTGAAGCTTTCTTT
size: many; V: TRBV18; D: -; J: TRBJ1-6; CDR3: CASSPYLVSAGADSPLHF; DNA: TGTGCCAGCTCACCCTATTTGGTTTCCGCAGGGGCCGATTCACCCCTCCACTTT
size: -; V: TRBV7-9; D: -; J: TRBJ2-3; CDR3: CASNPGLRNTDTQYF; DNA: TGTGCCAGCAACCCCGGTTTGCGAAACACAGATACGCAGTATTTT
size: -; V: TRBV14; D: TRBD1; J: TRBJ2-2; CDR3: CASSQLQGATTGELFF; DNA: TGTGCCAGCAGCCAATTACAGGGGGCTACAACCGGGGAGCTGTTTTTT
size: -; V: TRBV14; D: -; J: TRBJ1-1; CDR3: CASSQAGMNTEAFF; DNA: TGTGCCAGCAGCCAAGCAGGGATGAACACTGAAGCTTTCTTT
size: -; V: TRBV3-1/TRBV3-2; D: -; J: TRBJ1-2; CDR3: CASSQGGNGYTF; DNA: TGTGCCAGCAGCCAGGGAGGAAATGGCTACACCTTC
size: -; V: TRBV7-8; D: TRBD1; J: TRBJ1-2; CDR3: CASSGQGGALDYGYTF; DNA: TGTGCCAGCAGCGGACAGGGTGGGGCACTTGACTATGGCTACACCTTC
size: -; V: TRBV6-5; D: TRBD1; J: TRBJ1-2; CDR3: CASSRQGVSGYTF; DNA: TGTGCCAGCAGCCGACAGGGGGTTAGCGGCTACACCTTC